This is a list of T cell receptor beta chains from one sample in a study of OX40 agonist ivuxolimab in advanced cancers. Data came from immunoSEQ multiplex PCR; TCRdb stores just in-frame clones and leaves some out. The sample carries approximately 82,000 clones, approximately 85% recorded once. This material consisted of CD4+ or CD8+ T cells sorted from blood, taken in a trial of the OX40 agonist ivuxolimab. All receptors derive from an adult with an advanced solid tumor such as melanoma, head and neck, liver or kidney cancer. The CDR3 runs from the conserved cysteine through the conserved F or W. The D gene is left open where the match is weak.

J | D | V | DNA | CDR3
TRBJ2-3 | . | TRBV27 | TGTGCCAGCAGTTTATTTGCGGCAGGACTCACAGATACGCAGTATTTT | CASSLFAAGLTDTQYF
TRBJ2-7 | TRBD2 | TRBV28 | TGTGCCAGCGGGGGCGTAGCGGGAGTCCACGAGCAGTACTTC | CASGGVAGVHEQYF
TRBJ2-1 | TRBD2 | TRBV5-1 | TGCGCCAGCAGCTTGCTAGCGGGAAGGTTAAATGAGCAGTTCTTC | CASSLLAGRLNEQFF
TRBJ1-5 | TRBD1 | TRBV6-5 | TGTGCCAGCAGTTACCCACAGGGGGTAGGGCAGCCCCAGCATTTT | CASSYPQGVGQPQHF
TRBJ1-2 | TRBD1 | TRBV30 | TGTGCCTGGAGTGTAGCAAGGGGACAGGGCGATCACTTC | CAWSVARGQGDHF
TRBJ1-5 | TRBD1 | TRBV7-9 | TGTGCCAGCAGCTCATCGGCCGGACAGGGGCATCAGCCCCAGCATTTT | CASSSSAGQGHQPQHF
TRBJ1-1 | TRBD1 | TRBV5-4 | TGTGCCAGCAGCTTGACAGGGGGCGCGTATGAAGCTTTCTTT | CASSLTGGAYEAFF
TRBJ1-1 | TRBD1 | TRBV19 | TGTGCCAGTAGTATAGGGCGGGACAGGACTGAAGCTTTCTTT | CASSIGRDRTEAFF
TRBJ2-7 | TRBD2 | TRBV6-1 | TGTGCCAGCAGCCAGCGGGAGCGCGGAGAGCAGTACTTC | CASSQRERGEQYF
TRBJ2-5 | . | TRBV6-1 | TGTGCCAGCAGGGTGGAGACCCAGTACTTC | CASRVETQYF
TRBJ2-5 | TRBD2 | TRBV7-7 | TGTGCTAGCAACGTAGCGGGAGGTCCTCAAGAGACCCAGTACTTC | CASNVAGGPQETQYF
TRBJ1-3 | TRBD1 | TRBV29-1 | TGCAGCGCCCGACAGGGCCCCTCTGGAAACACCATATATTTT | CSARQGPSGNTIYF
TRBJ1-2 | TRBD1 | TRBV7-3 | TGTGCCAGCAGCTTAGATGGGACAGGGATTGGCTACACCTTC | CASSLDGTGIGYTF
TRBJ2-3 | TRBD2 | TRBV18 | TGTGCCAGCTCACCGGGACTAGCGGCGACTTCCACCTTCACAGATACGCAGTATTTT | CASSPGLAATSTFTDTQYF